Listed below are T cell receptor beta chains from one sample, sequenced in a study of identical twins. TCRdb redid the calling of the 5' RACE reads with MiXCR, one entry per CDR3 protein. The sample gives 1.5 million to 2 million distinct CDR3 sequences, roughly a third of which show up once; about 0.25% is in the top ten. Material: cord blood. These receptors were obtained from a newborn girl in good health. CDR3s include the opening cysteine and the closing phenylalanine or tryptophan.

v_gene,j_gene,CDR3aa
TRBV13,TRBJ2-7,CASSLGRGGIMQQYF
TRBV15,TRBJ2-4,CATSRDLSLNIQYF
TRBV5-1,.,CASSSGLAGGLDEQYF
TRBV30,TRBJ1-1,CAWSAVTEAFF
TRBV4-1,TRBJ2-7,CASSQDGAGTFLNEQYF
TRBV3-1,TRBJ2-7,CARSPGLVYEQYF
TRBV20-1,TRBJ2-1,CSALGQGNIDEQFF
TRBV29-1,TRBJ2-7,CSVVDRVRPYEQYF
TRBV2,TRBJ2-3,CASQGSTDTQYF
TRBV25-1,.,CASSDETPEGRGYNEQYF
TRBV6-6,TRBJ1-2,CASSYPDTYGYTF
TRBV6-1,TRBJ1-6,CASEARDFNSPLHF
TRBV20-1,TRBJ1-2,CSALTPDYGYTF
TRBV29-1,TRBJ1-1,CSAARSLNTEAFF
TRBV12-3/TRBV12-4,TRBJ2-4,CASSRGGSQNIQYF
TRBV10-3,TRBJ2-7,CAISETPSGRIHEQYF
TRBV29-1,TRBJ1-2,CSAPGYYGYTF
TRBV20-1,TRBJ1-5,CSARQRDSNQPQHF
TRBV12-3/TRBV12-4,TRBJ2-3,CASSFSGGSHGTQYF
TRBV6-5,.,CASSYSQVPLLAVAGNEQYF
TRBV29-1,TRBJ2-1,CSVPLGWTGVNEQFF
TRBV28,TRBJ1-2,CVSSFARDSGYTF
TRBV5-6,TRBJ2-7,CASSWVGSYEQYF
TRBV27,TRBJ2-1,CASSLRPGTSGSINEQFF
TRBV6-4,TRBJ2-7,CASSGQVSYEQYF
TRBV6-1,TRBJ2-3,CASRSRTGWADTQYF
TRBV2,TRBJ2-1,CASSRLAVTYNEQFF
TRBV11-2,TRBJ2-7,CASSYSGPSYDEQYF
TRBV29-1,TRBJ1-2,CSVDWTLYGYTF
TRBV4-2,TRBJ2-5,CASSQRLAGNQETQYF
TRBV13,TRBJ1-6,CASSRRGAWDSPLHF
TRBV6-2/TRBV6-3,TRBJ2-3,CASRHLPGTDTQYF
TRBV20-1,TRBJ2-1,CSAFTGTSAYNEQFF
TRBV6-2/TRBV6-3,TRBJ2-4,CASGEGGLAKNIQYF
TRBV27,TRBJ2-7,CASSLSQSGYEQYF
TRBV5-1,TRBJ2-3,CASSLGLVPNTDTQYF